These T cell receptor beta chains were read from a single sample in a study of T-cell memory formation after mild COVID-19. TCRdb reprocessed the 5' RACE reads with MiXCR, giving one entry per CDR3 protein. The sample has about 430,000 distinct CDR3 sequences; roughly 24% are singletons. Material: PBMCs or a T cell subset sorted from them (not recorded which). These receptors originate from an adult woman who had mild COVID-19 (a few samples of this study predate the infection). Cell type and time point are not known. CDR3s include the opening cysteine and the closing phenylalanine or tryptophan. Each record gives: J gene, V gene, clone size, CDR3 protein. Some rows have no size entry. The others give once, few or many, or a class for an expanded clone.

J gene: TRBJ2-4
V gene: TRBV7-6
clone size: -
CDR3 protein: CASSLGAGSGGNIQYF

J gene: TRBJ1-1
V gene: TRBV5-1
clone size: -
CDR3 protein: CASSLEGVGTEAFF

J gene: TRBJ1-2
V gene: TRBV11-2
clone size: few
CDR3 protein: CASSLGLRTDYGYTF

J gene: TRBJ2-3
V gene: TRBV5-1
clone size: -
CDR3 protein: CASSSQRGLAGAGTDTQYF

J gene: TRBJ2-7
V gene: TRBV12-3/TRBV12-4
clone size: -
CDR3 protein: CASSPAPRGSEPYF

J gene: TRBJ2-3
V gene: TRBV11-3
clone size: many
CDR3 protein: CASRPTSGSGDTQYF

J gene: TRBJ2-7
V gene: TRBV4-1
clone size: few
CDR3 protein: CASSQDGPYYEQYF

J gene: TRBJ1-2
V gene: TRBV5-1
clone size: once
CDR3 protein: CASSLGQPRDYGYTF

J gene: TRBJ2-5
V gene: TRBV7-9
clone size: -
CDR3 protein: CASSFPGLAGETQYF

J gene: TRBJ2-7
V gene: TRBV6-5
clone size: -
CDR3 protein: CASSYSHRGGSEQYF

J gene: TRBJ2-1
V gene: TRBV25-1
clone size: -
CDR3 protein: CASTDSGPSYNEQFF

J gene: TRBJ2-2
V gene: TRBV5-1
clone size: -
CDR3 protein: CASSLVAGPTGELFF

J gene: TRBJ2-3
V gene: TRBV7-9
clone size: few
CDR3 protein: CAISGDTDTQYF

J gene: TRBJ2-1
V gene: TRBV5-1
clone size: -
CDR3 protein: CASLAAPSYNEQFF

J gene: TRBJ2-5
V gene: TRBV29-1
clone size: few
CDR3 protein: CSVEDMGLKYF

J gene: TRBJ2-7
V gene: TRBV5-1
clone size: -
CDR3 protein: CASSLTPGKGSYEQYF

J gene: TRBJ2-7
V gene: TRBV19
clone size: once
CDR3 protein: CASNGGHPYEQYF

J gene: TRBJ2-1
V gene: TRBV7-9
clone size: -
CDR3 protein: CASSSDSSSYNEQFF

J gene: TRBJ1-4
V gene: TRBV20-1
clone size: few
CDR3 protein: CSATDGNEKLFF

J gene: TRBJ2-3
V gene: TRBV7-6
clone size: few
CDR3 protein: CASSPSDRGLTDTQYF

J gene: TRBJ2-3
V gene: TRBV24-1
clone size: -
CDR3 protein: CATSDPLADTRRTEQYF

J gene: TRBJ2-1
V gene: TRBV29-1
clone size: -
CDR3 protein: CSVDGSRDRGYNEQFF

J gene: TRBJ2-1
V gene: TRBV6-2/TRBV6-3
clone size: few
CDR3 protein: CASSFTSGKQFF

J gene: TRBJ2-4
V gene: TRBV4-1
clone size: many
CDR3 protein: CASSQGEGGIAKNIQYF

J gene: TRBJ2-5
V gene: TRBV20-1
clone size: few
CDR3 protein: CSAHKETQYF

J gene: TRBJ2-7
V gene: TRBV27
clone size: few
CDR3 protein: CASSLGTALGEQYF

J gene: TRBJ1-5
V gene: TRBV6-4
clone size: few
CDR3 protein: CASISRGDQPQHF

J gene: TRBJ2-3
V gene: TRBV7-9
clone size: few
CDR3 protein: CASSLPPWDRESDTQYF

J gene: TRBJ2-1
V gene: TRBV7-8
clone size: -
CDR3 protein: CASSLVRIGSSGYSYNEQFF

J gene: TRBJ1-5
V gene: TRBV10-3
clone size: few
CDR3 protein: CAISEYEGNQPQHF

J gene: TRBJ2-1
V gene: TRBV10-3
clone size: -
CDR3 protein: CAISEPGTSGYNEQFF

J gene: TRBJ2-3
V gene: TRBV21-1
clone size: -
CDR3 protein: CASSKARQVGGNTQYF

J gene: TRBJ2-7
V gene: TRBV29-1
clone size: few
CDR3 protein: CSVDRGYEQYF

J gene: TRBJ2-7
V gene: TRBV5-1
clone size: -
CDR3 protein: CASSLEGGLGGYEQYF

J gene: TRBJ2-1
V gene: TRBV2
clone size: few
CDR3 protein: CASSESYLVVRGRDNEQFF

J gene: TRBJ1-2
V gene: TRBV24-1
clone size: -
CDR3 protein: CATSGGNYGYTF

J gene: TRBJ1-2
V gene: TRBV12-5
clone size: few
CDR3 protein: CASGFEDYGYTF

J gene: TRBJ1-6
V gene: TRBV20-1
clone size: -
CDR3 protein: CSARDGEGAYSPLHF

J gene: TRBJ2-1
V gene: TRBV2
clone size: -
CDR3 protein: CASSPGLVYNEQFF

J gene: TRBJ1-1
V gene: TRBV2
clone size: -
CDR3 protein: CASSETAFF

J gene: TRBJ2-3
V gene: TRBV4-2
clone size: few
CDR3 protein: CASSQEEAGVTDTQYF

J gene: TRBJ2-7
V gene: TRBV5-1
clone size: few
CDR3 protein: CASRPTGTGDYEQYF

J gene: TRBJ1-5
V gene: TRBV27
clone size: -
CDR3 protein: CASSGTGTAVHSNQPQHF

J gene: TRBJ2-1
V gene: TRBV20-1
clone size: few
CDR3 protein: CSAREHLGFYNEQFF

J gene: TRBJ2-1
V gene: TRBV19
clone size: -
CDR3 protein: CASTPALSSYNEQFF

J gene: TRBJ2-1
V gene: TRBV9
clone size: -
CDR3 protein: CASSVLAGSNEQFF

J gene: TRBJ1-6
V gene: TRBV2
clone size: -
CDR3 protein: CASSEALGSPLHF

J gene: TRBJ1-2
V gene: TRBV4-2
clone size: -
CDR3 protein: CASSRTGSGYGYTF

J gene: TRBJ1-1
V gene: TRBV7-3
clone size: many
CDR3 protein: CASSLSPGQGGEAFF

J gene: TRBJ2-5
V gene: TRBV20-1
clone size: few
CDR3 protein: CSARDRQGSYQETQYF

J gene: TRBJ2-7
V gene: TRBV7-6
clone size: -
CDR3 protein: CASSQRGGYEQYF

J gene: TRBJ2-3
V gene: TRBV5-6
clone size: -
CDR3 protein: CASSWSPKLLAFSTDTQYF

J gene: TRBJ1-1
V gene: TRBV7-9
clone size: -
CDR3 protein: CASSLGFGGFGTEAFF

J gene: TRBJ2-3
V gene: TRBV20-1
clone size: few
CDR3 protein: CSASPMRPPTSTDTQYF

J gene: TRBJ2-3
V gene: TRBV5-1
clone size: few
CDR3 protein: CASRTSGSMDTQYF

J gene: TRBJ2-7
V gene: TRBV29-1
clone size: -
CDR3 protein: CSVLGATTGVTYEQYF

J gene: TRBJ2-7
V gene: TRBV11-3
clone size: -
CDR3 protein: CASSSLARGYEQYF